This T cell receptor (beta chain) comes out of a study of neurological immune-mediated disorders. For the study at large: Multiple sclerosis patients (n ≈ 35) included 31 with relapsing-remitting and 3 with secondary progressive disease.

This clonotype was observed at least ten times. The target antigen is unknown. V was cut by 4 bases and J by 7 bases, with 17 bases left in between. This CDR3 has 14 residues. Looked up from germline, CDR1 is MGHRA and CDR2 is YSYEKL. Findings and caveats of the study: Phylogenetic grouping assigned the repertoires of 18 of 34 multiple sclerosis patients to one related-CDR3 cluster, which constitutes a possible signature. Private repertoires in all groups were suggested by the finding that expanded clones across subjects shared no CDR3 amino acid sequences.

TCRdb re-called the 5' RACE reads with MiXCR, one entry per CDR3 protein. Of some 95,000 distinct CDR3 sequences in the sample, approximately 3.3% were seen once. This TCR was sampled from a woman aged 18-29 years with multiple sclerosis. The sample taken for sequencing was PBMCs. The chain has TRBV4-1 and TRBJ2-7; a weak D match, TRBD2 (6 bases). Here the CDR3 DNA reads TGCGCCAGCAGCCCCCCTAGTGGGGCGGGAGAGCAGTACTTC. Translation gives CASSPPSGAGEQYF.